The rows below give T cell receptor beta chains drawn from one sample of a study of metastatic and nonmetastatic thyroid tumors. TCRdb redid the clone calls on the PCR reads using MiXCR. The repertoire has 40,000 to 55,000 clones, approximately 15% of them found once; the top ten carry 22%. The source material was blood. All receptors derive from a female donor with papillary thyroid cancer or a benign thyroid nodule (not recorded which). Some clones in this sample may be carry-over from other donors' samples. Each CDR3 is given with its conserved first and last residue. A D gene is named only where the DNA matches it firmly. The size entry is marked missing in some rows and otherwise reads once, few, many or a size class.

d_call: -; clone_size: -; v_call: TRBV11-3; j_call: TRBJ1-2; cdr3_nt: TGTGCCAGCAGTGCCCGGGGCCCGGCTAACTATGGCTACACCTTC; cdr3_aa: CASSARGPANYGYTF
d_call: TRBD2; clone_size: -; v_call: TRBV5-1; j_call: TRBJ2-7; cdr3_nt: TGCGCCAGCAGATTGACTAGCGGGTACGCATACGAGCAGTACTTC; cdr3_aa: CASRLTSGYAYEQYF
d_call: -; clone_size: few; v_call: TRBV2; j_call: TRBJ2-7; cdr3_nt: TGTGCCAGCAGTGAAGCGACATGCCGGGAACACGAGCAGTACTTC; cdr3_aa: CASSEATCREHEQYF
d_call: -; clone_size: -; v_call: TRBV11-2; j_call: TRBJ2-2; cdr3_nt: TGTGCCAGCAGCTTAGTGATGCGGCAGGGGTACACCGGGGAGCTGTTTTTT; cdr3_aa: CASSLVMRQGYTGELFF
d_call: -; clone_size: many; v_call: TRBV6-5; j_call: TRBJ1-1; cdr3_nt: TGTGCCAGCAGTTACTCGAGTCTGAGGGGCACTGAAGCTTTCTTT; cdr3_aa: CASSYSSLRGTEAFF
d_call: -; clone_size: many; v_call: TRBV6-1; j_call: TRBJ1-6; cdr3_nt: TGTGCCAGCAGCCCGCAACAGGGAGTCAGGTCACCCCTCCACTTT; cdr3_aa: CASSPQQGVRSPLHF
d_call: -; clone_size: -; v_call: TRBV6-1; j_call: TRBJ1-5; cdr3_nt: TGTGCCAGCAGCCGACCGAACCAGCCCCAGCATTTT; cdr3_aa: CASSRPNQPQHF
d_call: -; clone_size: many; v_call: TRBV7-9; j_call: TRBJ1-5; cdr3_nt: TGTGCCAGCAGTTTGGGGACAATCTCCAATCAGCCCCAGCATTTT; cdr3_aa: CASSLGTISNQPQHF
d_call: -; clone_size: many; v_call: TRBV12-3/TRBV12-4; j_call: TRBJ1-2; cdr3_nt: TGTGCCAGCAGTTTAGGGGGTTCCCTTAACTATGGCTACACCTTC; cdr3_aa: CASSLGGSLNYGYTF
d_call: -; clone_size: many; v_call: TRBV6-2/TRBV6-3; j_call: TRBJ1-4; cdr3_nt: TGTGCCAGCAGTTACGGTGGACTTGCAACTAATGAAAAACTGTTTTTT; cdr3_aa: CASSYGGLATNEKLFF
d_call: TRBD1; clone_size: many; v_call: TRBV2; j_call: TRBJ1-4; cdr3_nt: TGTGCCAGCAGTTTGCTTAGGACAGGGTCTGAAAAACTGTTTTTT; cdr3_aa: CASSLLRTGSEKLFF
d_call: -; clone_size: many; v_call: TRBV7-2; j_call: TRBJ1-4; cdr3_nt: TGTGCCAGCAGCTTATTTGGGGCGGAAAAACTGTTTTTT; cdr3_aa: CASSLFGAEKLFF
d_call: -; clone_size: many; v_call: TRBV19; j_call: TRBJ1-5; cdr3_nt: TGTGCCAGTAGTAAAAACAGGGAAGATCAGCCCCAGCATTTT; cdr3_aa: CASSKNREDQPQHF
d_call: -; clone_size: many; v_call: TRBV12-3/TRBV12-4; j_call: TRBJ1-1; cdr3_nt: TGTGCCAGCAGTGTGACAGGGAACACTGAAGCTTTCTTT; cdr3_aa: CASSVTGNTEAFF
d_call: -; clone_size: -; v_call: TRBV12-5; j_call: TRBJ1-1; cdr3_nt: TGTGCTGGTGGTTCTTACGGACAGGAAGCTTTCTTT; cdr3_aa: CAGGSYGQEAFF
d_call: -; clone_size: many; v_call: TRBV6-1; j_call: TRBJ1-1; cdr3_nt: TGTGCCAGCAGTTCAGCGGACAGATCGAACACTGAAGCTTTCTTT; cdr3_aa: CASSSADRSNTEAFF
d_call: TRBD2; clone_size: many; v_call: TRBV3-1; j_call: TRBJ2-3; cdr3_nt: TGTGCCAGCAGCCACCAAGGGCTAGCGGTATCTCCAGATACGCAGTATTTT; cdr3_aa: CASSHQGLAVSPDTQYF
d_call: TRBD1; clone_size: -; v_call: TRBV6-1; j_call: TRBJ2-2; cdr3_nt: TGTGCCAGCACCATCGGGACAGGGGACGCCGGGGAGCTGTTTTTT; cdr3_aa: CASTIGTGDAGELFF
d_call: -; clone_size: -; v_call: TRBV11-3; j_call: TRBJ2-7; cdr3_nt: TGTGCCAGCATCTTAGTCGGGCGGTGGGGCGACGAGCAGTACTTC; cdr3_aa: CASILVGRWGDEQYF
d_call: -; clone_size: many; v_call: TRBV27; j_call: TRBJ2-7; cdr3_nt: TGTGCCAGCAGTTTAGGGGTAGCAGTCAATTACGAGCAGTACTTC; cdr3_aa: CASSLGVAVNYEQYF
d_call: TRBD2; clone_size: many; v_call: TRBV5-1; j_call: TRBJ2-1; cdr3_nt: TGCGCCAGCAGCTCAGGACTAGCGGGAGGGACATACAATGAGCAGTTCTTC; cdr3_aa: CASSSGLAGGTYNEQFF
d_call: -; clone_size: -; v_call: TRBV28; j_call: TRBJ2-7; cdr3_nt: TGTGCCAGCAGCTCGGGGGACGGCACCTACGAGCAGTACTTC; cdr3_aa: CASSSGDGTYEQYF
d_call: TRBD1; clone_size: many; v_call: TRBV24-1; j_call: TRBJ2-6; cdr3_nt: TGTGCCACCAGTGACGGGACAGGATTTTATTCCGGGGCCAACGTCCTGACTTTC; cdr3_aa: CATSDGTGFYSGANVLTF
d_call: -; clone_size: medium-sized; v_call: TRBV6-1; j_call: TRBJ1-1; cdr3_nt: TGTGCCAGCACCCGGCGGTCGAACACTGAAGCTTTCTTT; cdr3_aa: CASTRRSNTEAFF
d_call: TRBD1; clone_size: many; v_call: TRBV30; j_call: TRBJ1-5; cdr3_nt: TGTGCCTACTCCCGACAGGGGGCCCTTCTTAGCAATCAGCCCCAGCATTTT; cdr3_aa: CAYSRQGALLSNQPQHF
d_call: -; clone_size: many; v_call: TRBV5-1; j_call: TRBJ2-7; cdr3_nt: TGCGCCAGCAGCTTGGAAACGGGATCCGAGCAGTACTTC; cdr3_aa: CASSLETGSEQYF
d_call: -; clone_size: many; v_call: TRBV7-9; j_call: TRBJ2-5; cdr3_nt: TGTGCCAGCAGCTTAGGTTGGGATAGTAGCTTCAGGACCCAGTACTTC; cdr3_aa: CASSLGWDSSFRTQYF
d_call: -; clone_size: few; v_call: TRBV12-3/TRBV12-4; j_call: TRBJ1-1; cdr3_nt: TGTGCCAGCAGTTTAGGCCTGGGGCTACACACTGAAGCTTTCTTT; cdr3_aa: CASSLGLGLHTEAFF
d_call: -; clone_size: many; v_call: TRBV7-8; j_call: TRBJ1-2; cdr3_nt: TGTGCCAGCAGCTTAGCGAGTCATAGTGGCTACACCTTC; cdr3_aa: CASSLASHSGYTF
d_call: -; clone_size: many; v_call: TRBV28; j_call: TRBJ2-4; cdr3_nt: TGTGCCAGCAGTTTATACCGAATGGCAGGGAACATTCAGTACTTC; cdr3_aa: CASSLYRMAGNIQYF
d_call: TRBD1; clone_size: many; v_call: TRBV5-1; j_call: TRBJ2-1; cdr3_nt: TGCGCCAGCAGCGTGGACAGGGCCTACAATGAGCAGTTCTTC; cdr3_aa: CASSVDRAYNEQFF
d_call: TRBD2; clone_size: many; v_call: TRBV10-3; j_call: TRBJ2-2; cdr3_nt: TGTGCCATCGCGGGAGAGGCCACCGGGGAGCTGTTTTTT; cdr3_aa: CAIAGEATGELFF
d_call: -; clone_size: many; v_call: TRBV5-1; j_call: TRBJ1-2; cdr3_nt: TGCGCCAGCAGCTTGGGCAGGGATGGCTACACCTTC; cdr3_aa: CASSLGRDGYTF
d_call: -; clone_size: -; v_call: TRBV6-1; j_call: TRBJ1-5; cdr3_nt: TGTGCCAGCCTCGAAAATAGCAATCAGCCCCAGCATTTT; cdr3_aa: CASLENSNQPQHF
d_call: -; clone_size: many; v_call: TRBV5-5; j_call: TRBJ1-4; cdr3_nt: TGTGCCAGCAGCTTGAGAACAGGGTCTGAAAAACTGTTTTTT; cdr3_aa: CASSLRTGSEKLFF
d_call: TRBD2; clone_size: many; v_call: TRBV6-1; j_call: TRBJ2-1; cdr3_nt: TGTGCCAGCAGGGGACTAGCGGGAGACAATGAGCAGTTCTTC; cdr3_aa: CASRGLAGDNEQFF
d_call: -; clone_size: few; v_call: TRBV18; j_call: TRBJ2-3; cdr3_nt: TGTGCCAGCTCACCTTCGGACGGGATCTACACAGATACGCAGTATTTT; cdr3_aa: CASSPSDGIYTDTQYF
d_call: TRBD1; clone_size: many; v_call: TRBV7-9; j_call: TRBJ1-1; cdr3_nt: TGTGCCAGCAGCAAGGGGGCAGGGAGAACTGAAGCTTTCTTT; cdr3_aa: CASSKGAGRTEAFF
d_call: TRBD1; clone_size: many; v_call: TRBV24-1; j_call: TRBJ2-1; cdr3_nt: TGTGCCAGCTCGGGGACAGGGTCTTATTTTCGCAATGAGCAGTTCTTC; cdr3_aa: CASSGTGSYFRNEQFF
d_call: TRBD1; clone_size: many; v_call: TRBV6-1; j_call: TRBJ2-1; cdr3_nt: TGTGCCAGCAGACCTGACAGGGGGCAGTCCTACAATGAGCAGTTCTTC; cdr3_aa: CASRPDRGQSYNEQFF
d_call: TRBD1; clone_size: many; v_call: TRBV4-1; j_call: TRBJ2-2; cdr3_nt: TGCGCCAGCAGCCAAGAAGACAGGGATTGGATCGGGGAGCTGTTTTTT; cdr3_aa: CASSQEDRDWIGELFF
d_call: -; clone_size: -; v_call: TRBV20-1; j_call: TRBJ2-7; cdr3_nt: TGCAGTGCTAGTAATCAACGGCTTGCTAACGAGCAGTACTTC; cdr3_aa: CSASNQRLANEQYF
d_call: TRBD2; clone_size: many; v_call: TRBV7-2; j_call: TRBJ2-3; cdr3_nt: TGTGCCAGCAGCTTAGGGCTAGCGGGAAGAAAATCCGTCGCGTATTTT; cdr3_aa: CASSLGLAGRKSVAYF
d_call: -; clone_size: many; v_call: TRBV10-3; j_call: TRBJ2-7; cdr3_nt: TGTGCCAACGCGGGGCAGGCGACCTACGAGCAGTACTTC; cdr3_aa: CANAGQATYEQYF
d_call: TRBD2; clone_size: many; v_call: TRBV12-3/TRBV12-4; j_call: TRBJ2-3; cdr3_nt: TGTGCCAGCAGTCCTGGACTAGCGGGAGTGGAGCATACGCAGTATTTT; cdr3_aa: CASSPGLAGVEHTQYF
d_call: -; clone_size: many; v_call: TRBV18; j_call: TRBJ1-1; cdr3_nt: TGTGCCAGCTCACCTTCATCGGACGCTGAAGCTTTCTTT; cdr3_aa: CASSPSSDAEAFF
d_call: -; clone_size: many; v_call: TRBV11-3; j_call: TRBJ2-5; cdr3_nt: TGTGCCAGCAGCTTAGATCTCCAGGCTCAAGAGACCCAGTACTTC; cdr3_aa: CASSLDLQAQETQYF
d_call: TRBD1; clone_size: many; v_call: TRBV9; j_call: TRBJ1-6; cdr3_nt: TGTGCCAGCACCGTGGGGGCAGGGGGAGAGGTTGATTCACCCCTCCACTTT; cdr3_aa: CASTVGAGGEVDSPLHF
d_call: -; clone_size: many; v_call: TRBV3-1; j_call: TRBJ1-2; cdr3_nt: TGTGCCAGCACGCCCGACAGGACGCTCCTTTCAGATGGCTACACCTTC; cdr3_aa: CASTPDRTLLSDGYTF
d_call: TRBD1; clone_size: -; v_call: TRBV5-5; j_call: TRBJ1-1; cdr3_nt: TGTGCCAGCAGCTGGGGACAGGGAACTGAAGCTTTCTTT; cdr3_aa: CASSWGQGTEAFF
d_call: TRBD2; clone_size: many; v_call: TRBV4-2; j_call: TRBJ2-7; cdr3_nt: TGTGCCAGCAGCCAAGTCCCGGCGGGAGGTCCCTACGAGCAGTACTTC; cdr3_aa: CASSQVPAGGPYEQYF
d_call: -; clone_size: -; v_call: TRBV20-1; j_call: TRBJ1-2; cdr3_nt: TGCAGTGCTATTAGTACTAACTATGGCTACACCTTC; cdr3_aa: CSAISTNYGYTF
d_call: -; clone_size: few; v_call: TRBV10-1; j_call: TRBJ2-2; cdr3_nt: TGCGCCAGCAGGGACGACAACACCGGGGAGCTGTTTTTT; cdr3_aa: CASRDDNTGELFF